Shown below are 9 T cell receptor beta chains from a single sample sequenced in a study of blood T cell repertoires in COVID-19. The table came from immunoSEQ multiplex PCR; TCRdb's copy has only in-frame clones and leaves some out. Here the sample spans roughly 400,000 clones, 91% being singletons. The sequenced sample consisted of PBMCs or T cells enriched from blood (not recorded which). Receptor source: a woman aged 35 to 49 who had been exposed to COVID-19.

The chain uses TRBV9 and TRBJ2-2, with 10 bases fitting TRBD2. Germline assignment: CDR1 SGDLS and CDR2 YYNGEE. Unmatched junction bases numbered 21, after V lost 0 bases and J lost 1 base. This CDR3 contains 23 residues. The CDR3 DNA follows: TGTGCCAGCAGCGTAGGATTGGTTGGTCTAGCGGGAGCGCCGGGTGGGAACACCGGGGAGCTGTTTTTT. Protein product: CASSVGLVGLAGAPGGNTGELFF.

V and J are TRBV24-1 and TRBJ1-2, with 12 bases identical to TRBD1. Germline trimming cut 9 bases from V and 8 bases from J; bases unmatched to any gene: 15. The germline gives CDR1 KGHDR, CDR2 SFDVKD. The CDR3 extends over 16 amino acids. CDR3 bases: TGTGCCACCGCTTCCGGGACAGGGGGCGGCCGGTACGGCTACACCTTC. It encodes CATASGTGGGRYGYTF.

This clone was observed a single time. V is TRBV19 and J is TRBJ1-2, with a tentative D call TRBD1 (5 bases). From germline, CDR1 is LNHDA and CDR2 SQIVND (reference sequence). The CDR3 loop spans 13 amino acids. Between the trimmed V and J ends, which lost 5 bases and 7 bases, there was a span of 14 bases. The CDR3 DNA sequence: TGTGCCAGTAGTGACCTTCTCAGGGTTGGCTACACCTTC. Protein sequence: CASSDLLRVGYTF.

This clone appeared a few times. The gene calls are TRBV2 and TRBJ1-6; TRBD1 aligns across 10 bases. This CDR3 spans 14 amino acids. V dropped 6 bases and J dropped 8; count of bases not matched to a gene: 4. CDR1 is SNHLY and CDR2 is FYNNEI in the germline V gene. The CDR3 nucleotides read TGTGCCAGCAGACGAGGACAGGGGGATTCACCCCTCCACTTT. Residues: CASRRGQGDSPLHF.

The V and J genes are TRBV10-3 and TRBJ2-7, with D unclear. V was pared by 0 bases and J by 4 bases, with 13 bases between. Germline V CDR1 and CDR2: ENHRY, SYGVKD. The CDR3 has 15 amino acids. The CDR3 loop is CAISESTGPRYEQYF. As DNA, the CDR3 is TGTGCCATCAGTGAGTCGACGGGTCCCAGATACGAGCAGTACTTC.

This sequence joins TRBV19 and TRBJ1-1, with a weak D call TRBD1 (6 bases). Per the germline V gene, CDR1 is LNHDA and CDR2 is SQIVND (reference sequence). CDR3 length: 15 amino acids. Trimming shortened V by 5 bases and J by 6 bases, and 19 bases separated the two germline ends. DNA of the CDR3: TGTGCCAGTAGTTGGGGGGGGACACCGATCCCTGAAGCTTTCTTT. Its protein is CASSWGGTPIPEAFF.

This clone was recorded a few times. This rearrangement joins TRBV7-3 to TRBJ2-1; TRBD1 is a possible D gene (7 bases). This CDR3 is 15 amino acids long. CDR1 is SGHTA and CDR2 is FQGTGA in the germline V gene. Trimming pared 5 bases from V and 0 bases from J, leaving 11 bases between. For the CDR3, the DNA is TGTGCCAGCAGCGCGGGACAGAGCTCCTACAATGAGCAGTTCTTC. Translated: CASSAGQSSYNEQFF.

The chain is built from TRBV29-1 and TRBJ2-7; possibly TRBD1 for D (5 bases). V was shortened by 6 bases and J by 4 bases, with 10 bases between the two germline ends. The CDR3 spans 11 residues. Germline V gene lookup returns CDR1 SQVTM and CDR2 ANQGSEA. The CDR3 loop is CSVGEIYEQYF. CDR3 DNA: TGCAGCGTAGGGGAAATTTACGAGCAGTACTTC.

The CDR3 is CASSLLQGAREQYF. The DNA for the CDR3 is TGTGCCAGCAGTTTACTTCAGGGGGCGCGGGAGCAGTACTTC. The genes are TRBV27 and TRBJ2-7; 8 bases agree with TRBD1. The CDR3 loop spans 14 amino acids. From germline, CDR1 is MNHEY and CDR2 SMNVEV (reference sequence). V dropped 2 bases and J dropped 7; count of bases not matched to a gene: 7.